The 10 T cell receptor beta chains below were found in one sample sequenced in a study of post-analysis software for immune sequencing data. These receptors' targets are unknown. Sequencing libraries made from TCR beta cDNA carried unique molecular identifiers. MiXCR, applied by TCRdb to the PCR reads, yields one record per CDR3 protein. The sample contains 740,000 or so distinct CDR3 sequences, roughly 50% of which appear only once. Broader study findings: Included in a set of roughly five TRBV segments more frequent in patients than controls were TRBV5-6, TRBV5-1 and TRBV20-1.

Input material: blood. These receptor sequences come from a girl between 5 and 17 years old with multiple sclerosis.

The CDR3 bases are TGCAGCGTTGAAACTGGGGATCGAGGGTCGGGTGGCTACACCTTC. Translating it yields CSVETGDRGSGGYTF. This sequence joins TRBV29-1 and TRBJ1-2; unclear D gene. From germline, CDR1 is SQVTM and CDR2 ANQGSEA. The length of the CDR3 is 15 residues. Trimming left V 2 bases short and J 7 bases short, with 20 bases between.

V and J are TRBV5-1 and TRBJ2-7; 12 bases match TRBD1. Germline CDR1 SGHRS, CDR2 YFSETQ. CDR3 length: 18 residues. V shed 4 bases, J shed 5 bases, and the junction held 16 bases outside the gene matches. CDR3 in amino acids: CASSPRDRGLVGGHEQYF. Here the CDR3 DNA reads TGCGCCAGCAGCCCCCGGGACAGGGGGCTTGTGGGTGGGCACGAGCAGTACTTC.

The genes are TRBV5-1 and TRBJ2-7; tentatively, D is TRBD1 (9 bases). Trimming shortened V by 0 bases and J by 6 bases, and 16 bases separated the two germline ends. The CDR3 is 15 residues long. CDR1 and CDR2 from the germline V gene are SGHRS and YFSETQ. CDR3 loop: CASSLEDRGLGEQYF. CDR3 nucleotide sequence: TGCGCCAGCAGCTTGGAGGACAGGGGACTAGGCGAGCAGTACTTC.

This clonotype was seen a few times. V and J are TRBV12-3 or TRBV12-4 and TRBJ2-5; 13 nucleotides match TRBD2. This CDR3 is 20 amino acids long. After removal of 4 bases from V and 3 bases from J, the junction contained 17 bases not matched to a gene. The CDR3 DNA is TGTGCCAGCAGTTCCCCAGGGCAACTAGCGGGAGGGCCGAGGGAAGAGACCCAGTACTTC. Its protein product is CASSSPGQLAGGPREETQYF.

The chain combines TRBV15 with TRBJ2-3; TRBD2 matches at 8 bases. The germline V gene has CDR1 LNHNV and CDR2 YYDKDF (reference sequence). The trim removed 1 base at V and 0 bases at J, leaving 6 bases unmatched. CDR3 length: 17 amino acids. Here the CDR3 DNA reads TGTGCCACCAGCAGAGGTCTGACTAGCGAAAGCACAGATACGCAGTATTTT. Its translation: CATSRGLTSESTDTQYF. Full variable domain (outside the CDR3, taken from reference TRBV15 and TRBJ2-3): DAMVIQNPRYQVTQFGKPVTLSCSQTLNHNVMYWYQQKSSQAPKLLFHYYDKDFNNEADTPDNFQSRRPNTSFCFLDIRSPGLGDTAMYLCATSRGLTSESTDTQYFGPGTRLTVL.

The chain recombines TRBV20-1 with TRBJ2-5; 8 bases align to TRBD2. The J segment lost 5 bases and the V segment lost 6 bases, leaving 14 bases of the junction unmatched. Germline CDR1 reads DFQATT; CDR2 reads SNEGSKA (reference sequence). This CDR3 contains 15 residues. CDR3 nucleotide sequence: TGCAGTGCCAAGAGGGATGGACTAGCCAGGGAGACCCAGTACTTC. It encodes CSAKRDGLARETQYF.

A word on this clonotype: Its ends do not fully match the called genes, so a read error is possible. The V gene is TRBV12-3 or TRBV12-4, the J gene TRBJ1-2; D perhaps matches TRBD1 (5 bases). The CDR3 consists of 18 residues. CDR3 coding DNA: TGTGCCAGCAGTTACCTCAGGGAAAGAGGCACGATCAACTATGACTACACCTTC. It yields the protein CASSYLRERGTINYDYTF.

The chain couples TRBV29-1 to TRBJ1-1; possibly TRBD1 for D (5 bases). Germline assignment: CDR1 SQVTM and CDR2 ANQGSEA. Trimming shortened V by 8 bases and J by 7 bases, and 20 bases separated the two germline ends. The CDR3 is 13 amino acids. CDR3 DNA: TGCAGCATTGGCGGGGGAAAAACCAATGAAGCTTTCTTT. Protein sequence: CSIGGGKTNEAFF.

For this clonotype: An end of the junction differs from the germline gene, which may be a read error. This rearrangement joins TRBV7-2 to TRBJ1-5; no reliable D call. Germline V gene data show CDR1 as SGHTA and CDR2 as FQGNSA. The CDR3 totals 13 residues. CDR3 in amino acids: CASSGDTNRPQHF. The CDR3 DNA sequence: TGTGCCAGCAGCGGAGACACCAATCGGCCCCAGCATTTT.

A few counts support this clonotype. J is TRBJ2-5 and V is TRBV15; no clear D. The V gene lost 5 bases and the J gene lost 5 bases, with 12 bases spanning the gap. Germline V gene sequence: CDR1 LNHNV, CDR2 YYDKDF (reference sequence). The CDR3 runs 13 residues. The CDR3 loop reads CATSGRSLETQYF. The CDR3 bases are TGTGCCACCAGCGGCCGTTCGCTGGAGACCCAGTACTTC.